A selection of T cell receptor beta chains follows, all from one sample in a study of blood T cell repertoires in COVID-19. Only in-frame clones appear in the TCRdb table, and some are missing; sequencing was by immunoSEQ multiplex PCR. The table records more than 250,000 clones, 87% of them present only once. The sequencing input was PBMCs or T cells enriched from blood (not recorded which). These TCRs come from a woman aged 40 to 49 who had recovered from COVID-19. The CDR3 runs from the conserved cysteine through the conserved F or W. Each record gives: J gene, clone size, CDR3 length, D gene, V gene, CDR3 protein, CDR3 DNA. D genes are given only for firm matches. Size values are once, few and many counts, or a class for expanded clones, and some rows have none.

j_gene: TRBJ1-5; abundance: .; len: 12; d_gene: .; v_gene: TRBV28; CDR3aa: CASSMSNQPQHF; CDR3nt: TGTGCCAGCAGTATGTCAAATCAGCCCCAGCATTTT
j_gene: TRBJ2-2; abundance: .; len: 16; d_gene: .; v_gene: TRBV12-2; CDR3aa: CASRLGLREFTGELFF; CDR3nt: TGTGCAAGTCGCTTAGGATTGCGGGAGTTTACCGGGGAGCTGTTTTTT
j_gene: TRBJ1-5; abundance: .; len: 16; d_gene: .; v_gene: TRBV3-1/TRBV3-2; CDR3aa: CASSQARTRRNQPQHF; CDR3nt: TGTGCCAGCAGCCAAGCTAGGACAAGGAGAAATCAGCCCCAGCATTTT
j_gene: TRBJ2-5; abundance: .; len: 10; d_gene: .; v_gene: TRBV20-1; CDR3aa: CSVDSETQYF; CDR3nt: TGCAGTGTCGACTCGGAGACCCAGTACTTC
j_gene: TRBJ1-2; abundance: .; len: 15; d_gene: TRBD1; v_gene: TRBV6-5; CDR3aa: CASSYTTGGSAGYTF; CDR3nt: TGTGCCAGCAGTTACACGACAGGGGGCTCTGCTGGCTACACCTTC
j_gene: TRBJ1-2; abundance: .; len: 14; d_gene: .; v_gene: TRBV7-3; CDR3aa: CASSYGTNNYGYTF; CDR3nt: TGTGCCAGCAGCTACGGGACAAATAACTATGGCTACACCTTC
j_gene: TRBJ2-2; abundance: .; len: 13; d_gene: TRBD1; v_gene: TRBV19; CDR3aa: CASSVQGTGELFF; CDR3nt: TGTGCCAGTAGTGTACAGGGGACCGGGGAGCTGTTTTTT
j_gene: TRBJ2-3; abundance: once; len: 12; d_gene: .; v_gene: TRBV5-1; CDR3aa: CASSLATDTQYF; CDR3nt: TGCGCCAGCAGCTTGGCAACAGATACGCAGTATTTT
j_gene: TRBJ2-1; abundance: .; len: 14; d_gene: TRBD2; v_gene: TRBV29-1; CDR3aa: CSATSGRLYNEQFF; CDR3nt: TGCAGCGCCACTAGCGGGAGACTCTACAATGAGCAGTTCTTC
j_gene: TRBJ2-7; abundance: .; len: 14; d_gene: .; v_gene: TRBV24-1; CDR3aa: CATSGTDTAGEQYF; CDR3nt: TGTGCCACCAGTGGGACGGACACGGCCGGGGAGCAGTACTTC
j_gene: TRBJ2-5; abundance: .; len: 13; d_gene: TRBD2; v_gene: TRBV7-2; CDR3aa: CASSLPAGEAQYF; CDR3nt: TGTGCCAGCAGCTTACCGGCGGGAGAGGCCCAGTACTTC
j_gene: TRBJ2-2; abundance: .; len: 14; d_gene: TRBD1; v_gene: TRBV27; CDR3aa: CASRPDRVTGELFF; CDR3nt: TGTGCCAGCAGACCGGACAGGGTCACCGGGGAGCTGTTTTTT
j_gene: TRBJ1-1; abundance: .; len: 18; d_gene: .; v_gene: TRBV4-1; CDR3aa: CASSQGRTGRSPATEAFF; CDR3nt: TGCGCCAGCAGCCAGGGGAGGACGGGTCGAAGCCCGGCCACTGAAGCTTTCTTT
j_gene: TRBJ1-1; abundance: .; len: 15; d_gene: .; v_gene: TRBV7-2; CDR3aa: CASSPSTGMNTEAFF; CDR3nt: TGTGCCAGCAGCCCATCGACAGGAATGAACACTGAAGCTTTCTTT
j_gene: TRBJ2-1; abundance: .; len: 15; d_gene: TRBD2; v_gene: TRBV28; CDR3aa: CASSETSGKTNEQFF; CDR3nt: TGTGCCAGCAGTGAAACTAGCGGGAAGACCAATGAGCAGTTCTTC
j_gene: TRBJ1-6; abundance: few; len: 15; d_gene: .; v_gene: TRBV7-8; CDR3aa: CASSLGAGANSPLHF; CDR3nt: TGTGCCAGCAGCTTAGGGGCAGGGGCTAATTCACCCCTCCACTTT
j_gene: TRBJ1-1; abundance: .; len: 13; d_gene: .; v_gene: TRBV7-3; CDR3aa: CASSLIMNTEAFF; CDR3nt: TGTGCCAGCAGCTTAATTATGAACACTGAAGCTTTCTTT
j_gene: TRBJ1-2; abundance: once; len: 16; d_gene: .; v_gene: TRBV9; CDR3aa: CASSSRGALGNYGYTF; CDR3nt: TGTGCCAGCAGCTCCCGTGGGGCCCTTGGGAACTATGGCTACACCTTC
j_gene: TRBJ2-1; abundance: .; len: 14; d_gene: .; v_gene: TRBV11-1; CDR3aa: CASSRQIPYNEQFF; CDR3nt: TGTGCCAGCAGTCGACAAATTCCCTACAATGAGCAGTTCTTC
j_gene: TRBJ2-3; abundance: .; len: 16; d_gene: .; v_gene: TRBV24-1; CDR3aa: CATSDPTETLTDTQYF; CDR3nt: TGTGCCACCAGTGATCCGACAGAAACGCTCACAGATACGCAGTATTTT
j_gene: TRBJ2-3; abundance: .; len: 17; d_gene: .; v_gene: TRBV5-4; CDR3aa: CASSFGGAGPSTDTQYF; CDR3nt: TGTGCCAGCAGCTTTGGTGGGGCTGGCCCTAGCACAGATACGCAGTATTTT
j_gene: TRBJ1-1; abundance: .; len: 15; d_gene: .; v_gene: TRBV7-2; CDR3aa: CASSLVRGIVTEAFF; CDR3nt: TGTGCCAGCAGCTTAGTGAGAGGGATTGTCACTGAAGCTTTCTTT
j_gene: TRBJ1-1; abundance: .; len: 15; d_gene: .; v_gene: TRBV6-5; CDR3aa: CASSYDSRGNTEAFF; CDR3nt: TGTGCCAGCAGTTACGACTCCAGGGGGAACACTGAAGCTTTCTTT
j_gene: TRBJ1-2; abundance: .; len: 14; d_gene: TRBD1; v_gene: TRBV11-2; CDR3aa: CASSSNRGRDGYTF; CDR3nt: TGTGCCAGCAGCTCGAACAGGGGGCGAGATGGCTACACCTTC
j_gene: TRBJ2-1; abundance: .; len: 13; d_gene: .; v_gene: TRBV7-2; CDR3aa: CASSPPTGDEQFF; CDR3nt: TGTGCCAGCAGCCCCCCGACGGGGGACGAGCAGTTCTTC
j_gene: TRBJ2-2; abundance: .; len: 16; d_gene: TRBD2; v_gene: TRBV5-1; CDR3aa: CASSFTGTSGIGELFF; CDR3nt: TGCGCCAGCAGCTTTACTGGGACTAGCGGGATTGGGGAGCTGTTTTTT
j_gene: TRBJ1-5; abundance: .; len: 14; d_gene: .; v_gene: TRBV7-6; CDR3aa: CASSLAQGNQPQHF; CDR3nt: TGTGCCAGCAGCTTAGCTCAGGGAAATCAGCCCCAGCATTTT
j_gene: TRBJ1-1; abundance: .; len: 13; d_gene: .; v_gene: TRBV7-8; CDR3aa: CASSVGRGSEAFF; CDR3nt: TGTGCCAGCAGCGTGGGCCGGGGGTCTGAAGCTTTCTTT
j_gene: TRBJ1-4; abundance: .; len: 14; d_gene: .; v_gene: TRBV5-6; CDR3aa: CASSSGYRNEKLFF; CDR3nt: TGTGCCAGCAGTTCCGGGTACCGTAATGAAAAACTGTTTTTT
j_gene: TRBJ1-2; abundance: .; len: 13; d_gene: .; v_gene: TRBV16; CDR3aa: CASSQQGPRGYTF; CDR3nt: TGTGCCAGCAGCCAACAGGGGCCTAGGGGCTACACCTTC
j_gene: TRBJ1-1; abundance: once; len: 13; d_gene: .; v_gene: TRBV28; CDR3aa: CASRGGGLTEAFF; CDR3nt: TGTGCCAGCAGGGGCGGGGGACTCACTGAAGCTTTCTTT
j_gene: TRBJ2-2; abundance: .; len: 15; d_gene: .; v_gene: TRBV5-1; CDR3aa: CASSLAPAGTGELFF; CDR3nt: TGCGCCAGCAGCTTGGCCCCCGCCGGCACCGGGGAGCTGTTTTTT
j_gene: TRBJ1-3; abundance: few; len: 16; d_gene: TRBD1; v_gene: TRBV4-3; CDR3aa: CASSQGQGPIGNTIYF; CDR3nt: TGCGCCAGCAGCCAAGGACAGGGGCCCATTGGAAACACCATATATTTT
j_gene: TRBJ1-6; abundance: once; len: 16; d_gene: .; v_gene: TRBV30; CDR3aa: CAWSETGDASNSPLHF; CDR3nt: TGTGCCTGGAGTGAAACAGGAGATGCAAGTAATTCACCCCTCCACTTT
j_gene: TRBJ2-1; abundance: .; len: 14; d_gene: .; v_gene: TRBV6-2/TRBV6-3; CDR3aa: CASSPPEVRDEQFF; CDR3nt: TGTGCCAGCAGTCCCCCAGAGGTACGGGATGAGCAGTTCTTC
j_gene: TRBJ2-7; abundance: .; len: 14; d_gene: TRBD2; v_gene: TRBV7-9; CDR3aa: CASSLVAGVGEQYF; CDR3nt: TGTGCCAGCAGCTTAGTAGCGGGAGTCGGCGAGCAGTACTTC
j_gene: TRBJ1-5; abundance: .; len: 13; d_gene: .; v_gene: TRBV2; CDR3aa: CASSDRPSRPQHF; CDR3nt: TGTGCCAGCAGTGATCGGCCCTCTAGGCCCCAGCATTTT
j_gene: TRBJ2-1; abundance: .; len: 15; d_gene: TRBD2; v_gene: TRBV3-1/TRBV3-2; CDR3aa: CASSRLAGVVNEQFF; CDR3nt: TGTGCCAGCAGCCGACTAGCGGGAGTGGTCAATGAGCAGTTCTTC
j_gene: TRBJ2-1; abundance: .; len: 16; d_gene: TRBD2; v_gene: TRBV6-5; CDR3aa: CASSSPGTSGDNEQFF; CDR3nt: TGTGCCAGCAGTTCGCCCGGGACTAGCGGAGACAATGAGCAGTTCTTC
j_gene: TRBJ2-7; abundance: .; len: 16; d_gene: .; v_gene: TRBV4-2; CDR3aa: CASSQDSKTYSYEQYF; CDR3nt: TGTGCCAGCAGCCAAGATTCTAAGACTTACTCCTACGAGCAGTACTTC
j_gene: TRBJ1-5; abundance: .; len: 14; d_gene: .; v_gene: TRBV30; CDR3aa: CAWSVGQGRQPQHF; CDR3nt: TGTGCCTGGAGTGTAGGGCAGGGGCGACAGCCCCAGCATTTT
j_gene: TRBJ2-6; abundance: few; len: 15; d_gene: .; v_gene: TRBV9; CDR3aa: CASSVLGAGANVLTF; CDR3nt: TGTGCCAGCAGCGTACTCGGGGCTGGGGCCAACGTCCTGACTTTC
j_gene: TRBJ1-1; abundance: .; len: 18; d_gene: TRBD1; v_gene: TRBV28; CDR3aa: CASSPPRTGTGGNTEAFF; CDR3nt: TGTGCCAGCAGTCCACCCCGCACCGGGACAGGGGGTAACACTGAAGCTTTCTTT
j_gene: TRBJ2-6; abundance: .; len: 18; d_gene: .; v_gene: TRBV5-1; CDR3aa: CASSLAGGRSSGANVLTF; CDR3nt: TGCGCCAGCAGCTTGGCCGGGGGTCGGAGCTCTGGGGCCAACGTCCTGACTTTC
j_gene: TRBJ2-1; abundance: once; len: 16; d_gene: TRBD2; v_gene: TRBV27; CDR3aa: CASSLIRASGRPEQFF; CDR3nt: TGTGCCAGCAGCCTCATAAGGGCTAGCGGGAGGCCTGAGCAGTTCTTC
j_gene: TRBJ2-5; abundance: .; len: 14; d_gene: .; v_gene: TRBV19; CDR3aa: CASKEDWARETQYF; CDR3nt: TGTGCCAGTAAGGAGGACTGGGCCCGGGAGACCCAGTACTTC
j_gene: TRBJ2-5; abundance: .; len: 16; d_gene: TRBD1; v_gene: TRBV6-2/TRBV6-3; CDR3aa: CASSYPRTGGKKTQYF; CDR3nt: TGTGCCAGCAGTTACCCAAGGACAGGGGGGAAAAAGACCCAGTACTTC
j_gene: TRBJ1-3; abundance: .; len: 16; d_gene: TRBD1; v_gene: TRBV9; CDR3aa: CASSAGQGRSGNTIYF; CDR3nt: TGTGCCAGCAGCGCGGGACAGGGACGGTCTGGAAACACCATATATTTT
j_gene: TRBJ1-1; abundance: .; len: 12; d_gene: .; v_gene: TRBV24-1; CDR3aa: CATRRVNTEAFF; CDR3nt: TGTGCCACCAGGCGGGTGAACACTGAAGCTTTCTTT